What follows is one T cell receptor beta chain and its context. Its antigen is as yet unknown. The source of the sample is a study of cytomegalovirus exposure and HLA in healthy donors. Use of 60 Vbeta and 13 Jbeta primers characterized the PCR. Here immunoSEQ multiplex PCR was the method, and the copy in TCRdb shows in-frame clones only, minus some. The sample yields 150,000 to 200,000 clones, roughly 80% seen once. Germline CDR1 SGHNT, CDR2 YYREEE (reference sequence). Trimming cost V 2 bases and J 4 bases; bases outside gene matches: 7. This CDR3 region has 16 residues. Notes on the study in general: The analysis excluded some indistinguishable V segments, including TRBV6-2 and TRBV6-3.

This chain uses TRBV5-4 with TRBJ1-3, with 9 bases lining up with TRBD1. The TCR comes from a man over 45 in good health and CMV-seronegative. The sample comprised PBMCs. The CDR3 loop is CASSFGGGQGGNTIYF. For the CDR3, the DNA is TGTGCCAGCAGCTTCGGGGGGGGACAGGGCGGAAACACCATATATTTT.